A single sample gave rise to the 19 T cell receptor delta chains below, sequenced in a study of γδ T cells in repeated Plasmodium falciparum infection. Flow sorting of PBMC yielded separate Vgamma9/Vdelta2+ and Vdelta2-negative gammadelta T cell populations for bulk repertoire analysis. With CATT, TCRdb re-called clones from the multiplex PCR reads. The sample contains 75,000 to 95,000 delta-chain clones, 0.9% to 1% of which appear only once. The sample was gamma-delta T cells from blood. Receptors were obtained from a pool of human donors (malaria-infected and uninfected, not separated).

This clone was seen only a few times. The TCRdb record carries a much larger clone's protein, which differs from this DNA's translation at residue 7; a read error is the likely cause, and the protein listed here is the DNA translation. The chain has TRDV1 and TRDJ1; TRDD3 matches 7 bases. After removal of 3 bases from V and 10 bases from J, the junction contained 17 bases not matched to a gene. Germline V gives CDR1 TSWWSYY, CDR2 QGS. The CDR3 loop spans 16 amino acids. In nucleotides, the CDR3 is TGTGCTCTTGGGGACCCATGCCCTGGGGGCCCAGTTGGACTCATCTTT. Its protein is CALGDPCPGGPVGLIF.

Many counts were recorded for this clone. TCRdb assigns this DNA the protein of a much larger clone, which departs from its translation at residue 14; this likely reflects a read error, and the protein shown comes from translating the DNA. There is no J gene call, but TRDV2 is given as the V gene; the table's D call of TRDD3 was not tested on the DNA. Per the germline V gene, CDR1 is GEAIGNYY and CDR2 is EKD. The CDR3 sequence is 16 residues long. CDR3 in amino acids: CACDTKAVGDTRPPIF. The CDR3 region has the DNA TGTGCCTGTGACACAAAGGCTGTCGGGGATACTAGACCCCCGATCTTT.

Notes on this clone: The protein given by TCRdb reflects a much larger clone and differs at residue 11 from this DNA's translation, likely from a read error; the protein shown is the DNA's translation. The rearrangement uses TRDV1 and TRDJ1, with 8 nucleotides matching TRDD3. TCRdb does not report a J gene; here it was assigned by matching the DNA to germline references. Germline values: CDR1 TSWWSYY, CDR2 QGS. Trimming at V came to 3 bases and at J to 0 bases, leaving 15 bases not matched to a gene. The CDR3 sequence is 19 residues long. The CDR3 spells CALGETLRLGGLYTDKLIF. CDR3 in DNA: TGTGCTCTTGGGGAGACTCTCCGACTGGGGGGTCTATACACCGATAAACTCATCTTT.

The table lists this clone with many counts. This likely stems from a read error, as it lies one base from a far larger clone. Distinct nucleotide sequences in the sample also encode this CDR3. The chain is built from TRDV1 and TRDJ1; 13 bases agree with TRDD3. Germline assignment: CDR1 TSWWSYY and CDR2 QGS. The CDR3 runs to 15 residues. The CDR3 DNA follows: TGCGCTCTTGGGGACTGCACTGGGGGATACGAGAAACTCATCTTT. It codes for CALGDCTGGYEKLIF.

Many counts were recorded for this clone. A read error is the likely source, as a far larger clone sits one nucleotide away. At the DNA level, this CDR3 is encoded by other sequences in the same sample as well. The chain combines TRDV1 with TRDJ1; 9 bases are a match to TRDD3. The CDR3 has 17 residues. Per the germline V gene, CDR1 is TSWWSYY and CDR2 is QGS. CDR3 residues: CALGGPSLWGIKAKLIF. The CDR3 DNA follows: TGTGCTCTTGGGGGACCTTCCTTGTGGGGGATAAAGGCTAAACTCATCTTC.

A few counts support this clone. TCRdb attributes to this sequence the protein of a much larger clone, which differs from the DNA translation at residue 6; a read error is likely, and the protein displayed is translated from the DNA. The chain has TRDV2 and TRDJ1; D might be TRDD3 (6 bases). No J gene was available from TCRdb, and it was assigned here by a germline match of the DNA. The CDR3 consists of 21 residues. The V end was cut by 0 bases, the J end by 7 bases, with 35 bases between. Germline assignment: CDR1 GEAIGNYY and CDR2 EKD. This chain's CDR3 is CACDTGNGSGDCGHPLGKLIF. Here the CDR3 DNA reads TGTGCCTGTGACACCGGTAACGGTTCTGGGGATTGCGGCCATCCCCTGGGTAAACTCATCTTT.

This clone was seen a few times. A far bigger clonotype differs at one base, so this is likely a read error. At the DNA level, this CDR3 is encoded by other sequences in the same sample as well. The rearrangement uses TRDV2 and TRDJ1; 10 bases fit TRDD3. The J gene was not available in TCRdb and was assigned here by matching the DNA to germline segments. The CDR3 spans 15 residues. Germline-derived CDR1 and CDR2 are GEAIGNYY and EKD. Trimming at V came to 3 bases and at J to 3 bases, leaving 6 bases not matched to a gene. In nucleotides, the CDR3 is TGTGCCTGTGACCAGCTGGGGGATAGGTCCGATAAACTCATCTTT. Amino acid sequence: CACDQLGDRSDKLIF.

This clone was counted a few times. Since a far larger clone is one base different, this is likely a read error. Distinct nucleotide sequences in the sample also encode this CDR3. CDR3 amino acids: CACRDAVRGYTDKLIF. The CDR3 coding sequence is TGTGCCTGTCGCGATGCGGTGAGGGGTTACACCGATAAACTCATCTTC. No J gene call was made, and the V gene is TRDV2; the table's D gene call, TRDD3, was not cross checked with the DNA. The V gene's germline CDR1 is GEAIGNYY and CDR2 EKD. This CDR3 comprises 16 residues.

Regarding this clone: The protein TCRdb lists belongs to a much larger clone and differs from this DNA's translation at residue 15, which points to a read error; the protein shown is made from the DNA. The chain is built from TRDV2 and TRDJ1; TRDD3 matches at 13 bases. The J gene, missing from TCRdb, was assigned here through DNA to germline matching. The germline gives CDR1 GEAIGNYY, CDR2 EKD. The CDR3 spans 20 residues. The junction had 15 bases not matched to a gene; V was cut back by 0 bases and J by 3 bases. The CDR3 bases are TGTGCCTGTGACACCGTTCCCACAACTGGGGGATACGGGTACGCCGATAAACTCATCTTT. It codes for CACDTVPTTGGYGYADKLIF.

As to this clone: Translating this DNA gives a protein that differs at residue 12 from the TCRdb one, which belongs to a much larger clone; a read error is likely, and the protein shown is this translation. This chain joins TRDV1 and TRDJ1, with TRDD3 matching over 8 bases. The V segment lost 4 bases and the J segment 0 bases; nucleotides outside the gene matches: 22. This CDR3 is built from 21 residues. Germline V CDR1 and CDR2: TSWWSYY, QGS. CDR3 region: CALGAYLPSYDPWGNTDKLIF. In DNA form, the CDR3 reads TGTGCTCTTGGGGCGTACCTCCCGTCCTACGACCCCTGGGGGAACACCGATAAACTCATCTTT.

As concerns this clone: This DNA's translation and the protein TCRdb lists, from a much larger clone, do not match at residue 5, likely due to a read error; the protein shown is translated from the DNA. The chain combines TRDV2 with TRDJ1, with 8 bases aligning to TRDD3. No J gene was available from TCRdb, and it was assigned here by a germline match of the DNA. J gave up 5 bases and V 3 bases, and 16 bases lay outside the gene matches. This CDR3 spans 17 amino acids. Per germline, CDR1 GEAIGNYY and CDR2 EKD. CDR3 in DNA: TGTGCCTGTGACCTAGTACTGGGGGTCACCCCGAGGGATAAACTCATCTTT. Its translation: CACDLVLGVTPRDKLIF.

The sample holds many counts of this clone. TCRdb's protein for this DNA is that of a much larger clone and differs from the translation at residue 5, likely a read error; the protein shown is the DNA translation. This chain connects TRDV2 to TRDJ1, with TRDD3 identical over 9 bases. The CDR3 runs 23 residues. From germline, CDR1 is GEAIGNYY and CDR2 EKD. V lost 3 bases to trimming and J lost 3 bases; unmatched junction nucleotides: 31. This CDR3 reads CACDHRHLENLLGDTPRSDKLIF. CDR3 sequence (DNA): TGTGCCTGTGACCATCGCCATCTAGAGAATTTACTGGGGGACACACCCCGCTCCGATAAACTCATCTTT.

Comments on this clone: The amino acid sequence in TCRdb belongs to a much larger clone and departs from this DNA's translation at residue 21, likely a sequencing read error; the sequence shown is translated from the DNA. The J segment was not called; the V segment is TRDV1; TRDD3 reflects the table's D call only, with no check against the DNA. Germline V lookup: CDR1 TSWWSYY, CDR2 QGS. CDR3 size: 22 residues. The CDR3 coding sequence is TGTGCTCTTGGGGGTGACCGCATACCCTGTACTGGGGATGGGGGGCGTACCGATAAACTCACCTTT. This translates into CALGGDRIPCTGDGGRTDKLTF.

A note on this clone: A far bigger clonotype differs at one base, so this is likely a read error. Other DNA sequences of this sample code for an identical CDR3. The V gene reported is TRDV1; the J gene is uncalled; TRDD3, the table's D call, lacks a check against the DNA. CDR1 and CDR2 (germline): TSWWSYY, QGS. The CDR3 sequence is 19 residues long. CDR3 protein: CALGEDTTLYPSYTDKLIF. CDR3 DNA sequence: TGTGCTCTTGGGGAGGATACTACCTTGTACCCTTCGTACACCGATAAGCTCATCTTT.

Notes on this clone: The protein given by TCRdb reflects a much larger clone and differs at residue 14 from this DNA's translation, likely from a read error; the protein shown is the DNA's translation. CDR3 DNA sequence: TGTGCTCTTGGGGAACTTCGGACCTGGGGGAGTACAAAATTCATCTTT. This encodes CALGELRTWGSTKFIF. The V gene call is TRDV1, and the J gene call is absent; no check of the table's D call, TRDD3, against the DNA was made. Germline V gene lookup returns CDR1 TSWWSYY and CDR2 QGS. The CDR3 covers 16 residues.

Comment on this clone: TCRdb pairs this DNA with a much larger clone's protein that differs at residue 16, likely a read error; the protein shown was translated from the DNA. In DNA, the CDR3 is TGTGCCTGTGACTCTGACTCTTCTGGGGGACCGGTGTACACCGATGAACTCATCTTT. The encoded protein is CACDSDSSGGPVYTDELIF. This chain uses TRDV2 with TRDJ1; 8 positions agree with TRDD3. TCRdb leaves out the J gene; it was filled in here by matching the DNA to germline. The CDR3 sequence is 19 residues long. CDR1 and CDR2 (germline): GEAIGNYY, EKD.

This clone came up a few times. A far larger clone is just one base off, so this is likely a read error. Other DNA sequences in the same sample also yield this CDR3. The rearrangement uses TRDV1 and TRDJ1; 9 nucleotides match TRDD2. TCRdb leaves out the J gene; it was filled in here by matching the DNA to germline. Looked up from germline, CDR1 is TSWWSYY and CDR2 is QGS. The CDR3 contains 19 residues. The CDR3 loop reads CALGDPFLRRWGRTDKLIF. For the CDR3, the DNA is TGTGCTCTTGGGGATCCCTTCCTACGTAGGTGGGGGAGAACCGACAAACTCATCTTT.

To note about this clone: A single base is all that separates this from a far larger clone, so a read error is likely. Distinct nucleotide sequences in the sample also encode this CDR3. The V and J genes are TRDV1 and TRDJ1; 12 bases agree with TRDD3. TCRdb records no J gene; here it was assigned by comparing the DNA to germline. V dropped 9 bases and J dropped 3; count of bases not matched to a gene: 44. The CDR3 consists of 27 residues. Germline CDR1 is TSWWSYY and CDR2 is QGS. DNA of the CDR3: TGTGCTCTAGCTAATGGTGGATCCCAAAGGGACGAAACTGGGGGATACTCCTGGACGAGAGGGTCCGATAAACTCATCTTT. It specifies CALANGGSQRDETGGYSWTRGSDKLIF.

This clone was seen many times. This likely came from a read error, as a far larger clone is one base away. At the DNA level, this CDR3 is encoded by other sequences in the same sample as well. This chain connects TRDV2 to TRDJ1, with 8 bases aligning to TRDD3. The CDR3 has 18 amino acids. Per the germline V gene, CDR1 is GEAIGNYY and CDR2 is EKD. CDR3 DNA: TGTGCCTGCGACACCGTCGCACTGGGGGCCCGGTACACCGATAAACTCATCTTT. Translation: CACDTVALGARYTDKLIF.